These 9 T cell receptor beta chains share one sample of origin, sequenced in a study of T-cell reconstitution after alpha-beta-depleted transplantation in children. As it was prepared, the TCRbeta library received unique molecular identifiers. TCRdb used MiXCR to reprocess the PCR reads, holding one entry per CDR3 protein. The sample has about 160,000 distinct CDR3 sequences, 11% seen once; the top ten hold 13%. Sequenced here: PBMCs, sampled before TCRalphabeta/CD19-depleted stem cell transplant. The receptor set was obtained from a boy aged 2 to 10 with acute myeloid leukemia, due to receive a stem cell transplant.

This clonotype was picked up many times. The chain uses TRBV5-1 and TRBJ1-1, with a tentative D call TRBD1 (6 bases). Germline assignment: CDR1 SGHRS and CDR2 YFSETQ. The length of the CDR3 is 14 residues. V was shortened by 3 bases and J by 3 bases, with 12 bases between the two germline ends. The chain's CDR3 is CASSSDSGDTEAFF. CDR3 nucleotides: TGCGCCAGCAGCTCGGACAGCGGTGACACTGAAGCTTTCTTT.

Of note for this clonotype: The CDR3 ends on some other residue instead of the conserved phenylalanine or tryptophan, so this is likely a read error. The gene calls are TRBV7-9 and TRBJ1-5, with no clear D. Germline CDR1 SEHNR, CDR2 FQNEAQ (reference sequence). There are 12 residues in the CDR3. Trimming stripped 2 bases from V and 4 bases from J, with 3 bases between. In DNA, the CDR3 is TGTGCCAGCAGCTTACAGAATCAGCCCCAGCATCTT. Translating gives CASSLQNQPQHL.

This clonotype was detected many times. V is TRBV20-1 and J is TRBJ1-2; 7 bases line up with TRBD1. CDR1 and CDR2 from the germline V gene are DFQATT and SNEGSKA (reference sequence). This CDR3 has 15 residues. V gave up 0 bases and J gave up 5 bases; unmatched junction bases: 9. CDR3 DNA sequence: TGCAGTGCTAGAGATGAGAGCAGGGGGATGTATGGCTACACCTTC. This gives the protein CSARDESRGMYGYTF.

This clonotype was seen many times. The chain combines TRBV14 with TRBJ2-5, with 7 nucleotides matching TRBD1. The CDR3 totals 17 residues. V shed 3 bases, J shed 2 bases, and the junction held 12 bases outside the gene matches. The germline gives CDR1 SGHDN, CDR2 FVKESK. DNA of the CDR3: TGTGCCAGCAGCCATAAGACAGGGATTTTCGGGCAAGAGACCCAGTACTTC. This encodes CASSHKTGIFGQETQYF.

This clonotype was observed many times. The rearrangement links TRBV5-1 to TRBJ1-1, with unresolved D. CDR1 SGHRS and CDR2 YFSETQ come from the germline V gene. This CDR3 spans 14 amino acids. The ends were cut back, 1 base at V and 3 bases at J, with 10 bases in the middle. CDR3 nucleotide sequence: TGCGCCAGCAGCTTGTGGGAAGGGTACACTGAAGCTTTCTTT. Amino acids: CASSLWEGYTEAFF.

This clonotype was seen only a few times. The chain is built from TRBV19 and TRBJ1-5; 9 positions agree with TRBD1. CDR1 and CDR2 from the germline V gene are LNHDA and SQIVND (reference sequence). The CDR3 is made up of 17 amino acids. J was trimmed by 1 base and V by 3 bases; bases with no gene match: 7. CDR3 sequence reads: CASSMRDRVSSNQPQHF. CDR3 DNA: TGTGCCAGTAGTATGCGGGACAGGGTTTCGAGCAATCAGCCCCAGCATTTT. The variable domain in full, completed from reference TRBV19 and TRBJ1-5, reads DGGITQSPKYLFRKEGQNVTLSCEQNLNHDAMYWYRQDPGQGLRLIYYSQIVNDFQKGDIAEGYSVSREKKESFPLTVTSAQKNPTAFYLCASSMRDRVSSNQPQHFGDGTRLSIL.

The rearrangement uses TRBV5-1 and TRBJ2-3; 9 bases are shared with TRBD2. V gave up 2 bases and J gave up 7 bases; unmatched junction bases: 11. Per the germline V gene, CDR1 is SGHRS and CDR2 is YFSETQ. The CDR3 is made up of 16 amino acids. CDR3 in amino acids: CASSFNSGGFRHTQYF. The CDR3 DNA is TGCGCCAGCAGCTTTAACAGCGGGGGGTTCAGACATACGCAGTATTTT.

The V and J genes are TRBV30 and TRBJ1-1, with D maybe TRBD1 (6 bases). Germline V gene lookup returns CDR1 GTSNPN and CDR2 SVGIG (reference sequence). CDR3 length: 14 amino acids. The germline V and J ends were trimmed by 5 bases and 1 base, with 14 bases remaining between them. CDR3 protein: CAWDMGAANTEAFF. The CDR3 DNA sequence: TGTGCCTGGGATATGGGGGCCGCGAACACTGAAGCTTTCTTT.

This clonotype occurred many times. The J gene is TRBJ2-3, the V gene TRBV28; 9 bases fit TRBD2. This CDR3 contains 17 residues. Germline V gene sequence: CDR1 MDHEN, CDR2 SYDVKM. The V segment lost 6 bases and the J segment 1 base; nucleotides outside the gene matches: 11. In DNA, the CDR3 is TGTGCCAGCAGCAACCGGCCCGTAGCGGGAGGCACAGATACGCAGTATTTT. This gives the protein CASSNRPVAGGTDTQYF.